Shown below are 3 T cell receptor beta chains from a single sample sequenced in a study of blood T cell repertoires in COVID-19. The assay was immunoSEQ multiplex PCR, and TCRdb's table has in-frame clones only and misses some. The table records 300,000 to 400,000 clones, roughly 90% of them present only once. The specimen sequenced was PBMCs or T cells enriched from blood (not recorded which). The source is a woman aged 25 to 39 with acute COVID-19.

The chain joins TRBV2 to TRBJ1-2; 7 nucleotides align to TRBD1. The CDR3 is 13 amino acids. Germline-derived CDR1 and CDR2 are SNHLY and FYNNEI. Losses at the gene ends were 8 bases for V and 4 bases for J; bases not matched to a gene: 7. The CDR3 protein is CASRDSSFYGYTF. The CDR3, as DNA: TGTGCCAGCCGGGACAGCTCTTTCTATGGCTACACCTTC.

J is TRBJ1-2 and V is TRBV30; D remains ambiguous. Trimming pared 2 bases from V and 2 bases from J, leaving 9 bases between. The V gene's germline CDR1 is GTSNPN and CDR2 SVGIG (reference sequence). The CDR3 contains 13 residues. CDR3 loop: CAWSFLENYGYTF. The DNA of the CDR3 is TGTGCCTGGAGTTTTCTGGAGAACTATGGCTACACCTTC.

This clone was seen a few times. The chain carries TRBV12-3 or TRBV12-4 and TRBJ1-3; 9 bases line up with TRBD1. V was pared by 5 bases and J by 10 bases, with 3 bases of the junction left unmatched. This CDR3 spans 12 amino acids. In nucleotides, the CDR3 is TGTGCCAGCAGTGGGACAGGGAGAACCATATATTTT. Its protein product is CASSGTGRTIYF.